These T cell receptor beta chains were read from a single sample in a study of shared clonotypes between healthy human individuals. Generated by immunoSEQ multiplex PCR, the TCRdb table keeps only in-frame clones and is missing some. The table records 640,000 or so clones, around 72% of them present only once. Sequencing was done on a sample of memory CD4+ T cells sorted from blood. Receptors were obtained from a woman in her twenties or thirties in good health. The CDR3 runs from the conserved cysteine through the conserved F or W. The D gene is left open where the match is weak. Part of the rows lack a size; the others show once, few, many or a class for expanded clones.

len	d_gene	v_gene	j_gene	abundance	CDR3aa
16	-	TRBV10-2	TRBJ2-2	-	CASAPRRAGNTGELFF
13	TRBD1	TRBV25-1	TRBJ1-1	-	CASSAAGTGIGFF
14	-	TRBV6-5	TRBJ2-1	-	CASSYSGGYNEQFF
16	-	TRBV18	TRBJ2-3	-	CASSPLGGFGTDTQYF
14	-	TRBV11-2	TRBJ2-2	many	CASRVQANTGELFF
11	-	TRBV27	TRBJ1-1	-	CASLTNTEAFF
11	-	TRBV20-1	TRBJ2-7	-	CSAPLVDEQYF
14	-	TRBV25-1	TRBJ1-5	-	CASRGDGDNQPQHF
15	TRBD1	TRBV9	TRBJ2-1	-	CASSVAPGGNNEQFF
14	-	TRBV29-1	TRBJ2-7	-	CSVEEGMQGSEQYF
15	-	TRBV28	TRBJ1-1	-	CASTTGWYLHTEAFF
14	TRBD2	TRBV10-2	TRBJ2-1	-	CASKLAGGRGEQFF
13	-	TRBV7-9	TRBJ1-2	few	CASSLEEWRGYTF
14	-	TRBV27	TRBJ2-1	-	CASSSGRSYNEQFF
15	TRBD1	TRBV5-1	TRBJ1-1	-	CASSVQGAGNTEAFF
18	-	TRBV5-4	TRBJ2-6	-	CASRIRGWGLSGANVLTF